This T cell receptor (beta chain) originates from a study of T cell clonotyping in hematopoietic cell transplantation. The study's findings and limits: After transplant, recipient diversity fell while pathologically expanded clonotypes grew through day 180. Few recipient clonotypes overlapped donors; over 97% were de novo at given depth. Broader posttransplant TCR repertoire diversity was predicted by graft donor and pretransplant recipient Inverse Simpson Index values. No sorting was done, leaving CD4 and CD8 contributions mixed.

Sequenced by immunoSEQ multiplex PCR; TCRdb stores in-frame clones only, minus some. The sample has nearly 11,000 clones, 46% seen once. As to this clone: The antigen is unknown.

V lost 2 bases and J lost 5, with 10 bases in between. The CDR3 has 14 residues. Germline values: CDR1 MNHNY, CDR2 SVGAGI (reference sequence). This TCR came from a male patient aged 50 to 59 who had an allogeneic stem cell transplant from an unrelated donor, so the T cells may come from the graft donor. Some clones in this sample may be carry-over from other donors' samples. Sequenced here: PBMCs, sampled 30 days after allogeneic stem cell transplant. The rearrangement joins TRBV6-6 to TRBJ2-1, with D possibly being TRBD2 (5 bases). CDR3 DNA sequence: TGTGCCAGCAGTTACGGTACAGCGGACAATGAGCAGTTCTTC. Translating it yields CASSYGTADNEQFF.